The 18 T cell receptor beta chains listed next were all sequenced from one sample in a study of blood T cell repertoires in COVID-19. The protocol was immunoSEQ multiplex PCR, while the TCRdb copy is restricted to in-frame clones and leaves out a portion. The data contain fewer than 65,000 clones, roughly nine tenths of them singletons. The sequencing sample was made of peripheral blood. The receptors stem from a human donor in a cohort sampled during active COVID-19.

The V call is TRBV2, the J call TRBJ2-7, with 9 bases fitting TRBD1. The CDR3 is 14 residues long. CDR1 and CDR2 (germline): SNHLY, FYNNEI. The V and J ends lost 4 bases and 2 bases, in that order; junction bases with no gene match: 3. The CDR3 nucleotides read TGTGCCAGCAGTGGACAGGGGGTCCCCTACGAGCAGTACTTC. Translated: CASSGQGVPYEQYF.

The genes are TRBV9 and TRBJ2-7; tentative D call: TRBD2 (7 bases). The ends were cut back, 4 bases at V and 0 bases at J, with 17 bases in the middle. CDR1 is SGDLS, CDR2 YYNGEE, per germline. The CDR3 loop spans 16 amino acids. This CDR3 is CASSPRGASDSYEQYF. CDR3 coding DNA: TGTGCCAGCAGCCCCCGGGGGGCTAGCGACTCCTACGAGCAGTACTTC.

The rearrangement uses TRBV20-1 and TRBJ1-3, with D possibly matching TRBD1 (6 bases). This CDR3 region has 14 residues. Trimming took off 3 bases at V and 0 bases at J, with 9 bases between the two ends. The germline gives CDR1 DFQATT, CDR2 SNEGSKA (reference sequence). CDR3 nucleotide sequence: TGCAGTGCTAGTGTGGGGGCCTCTGGAAACACCATATATTTT. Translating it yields CSASVGASGNTIYF.

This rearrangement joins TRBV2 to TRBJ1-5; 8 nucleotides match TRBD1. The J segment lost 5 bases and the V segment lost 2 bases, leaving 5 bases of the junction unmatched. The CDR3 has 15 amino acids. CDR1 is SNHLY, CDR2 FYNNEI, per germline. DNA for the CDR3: TGTGCCAGCAGTGAACGGCAGGGGGCGGATCAGCCCCAGCATTTT. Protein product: CASSERQGADQPQHF.

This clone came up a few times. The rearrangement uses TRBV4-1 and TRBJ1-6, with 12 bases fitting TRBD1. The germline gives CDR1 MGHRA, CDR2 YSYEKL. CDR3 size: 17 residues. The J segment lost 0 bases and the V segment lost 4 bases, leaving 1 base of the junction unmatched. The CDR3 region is CASSPGQGASYNSPLHF. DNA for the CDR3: TGCGCCAGCAGCCCGGGACAGGGGGCCTCCTATAATTCACCCCTCCACTTT.

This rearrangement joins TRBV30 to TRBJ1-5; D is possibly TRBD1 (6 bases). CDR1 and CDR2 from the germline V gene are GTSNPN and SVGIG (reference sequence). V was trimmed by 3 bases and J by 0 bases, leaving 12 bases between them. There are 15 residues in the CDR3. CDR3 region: CAWSRGHDSNQPQHF. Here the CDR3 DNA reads TGTGCCTGGAGCCGGGGACACGATAGCAATCAGCCCCAGCATTTT.

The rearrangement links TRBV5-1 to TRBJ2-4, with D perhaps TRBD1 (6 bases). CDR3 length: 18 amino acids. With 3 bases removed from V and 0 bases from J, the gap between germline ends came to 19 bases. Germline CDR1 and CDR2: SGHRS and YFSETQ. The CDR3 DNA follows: TGCGCCAGCAGCTCGGGACCTGAGGGGGTTTTAGCCAAAAACATTCAGTACTTC. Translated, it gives CASSSGPEGVLAKNIQYF.

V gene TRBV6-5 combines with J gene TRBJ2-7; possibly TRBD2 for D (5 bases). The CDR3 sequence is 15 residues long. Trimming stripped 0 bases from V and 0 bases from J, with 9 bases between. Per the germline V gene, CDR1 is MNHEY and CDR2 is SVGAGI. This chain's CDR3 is CASSYSSASSYEQYF. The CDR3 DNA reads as TGTGCCAGCAGTTACTCTAGCGCGAGCTCCTACGAGCAGTACTTC.

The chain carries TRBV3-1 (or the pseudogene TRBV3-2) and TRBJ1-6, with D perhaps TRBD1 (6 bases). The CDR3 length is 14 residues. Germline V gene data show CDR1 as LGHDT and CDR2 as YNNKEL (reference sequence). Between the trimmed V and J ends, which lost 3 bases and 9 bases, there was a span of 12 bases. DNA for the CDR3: TGTGCCAGCAGCCATGGGACAAAAATTTCACCCCTCCACTTT. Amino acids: CASSHGTKISPLHF.

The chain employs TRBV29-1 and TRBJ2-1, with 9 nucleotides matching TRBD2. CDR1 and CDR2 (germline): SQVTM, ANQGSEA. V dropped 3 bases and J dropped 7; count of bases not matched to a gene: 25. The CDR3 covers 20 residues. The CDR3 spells CSVDADGGRARIAYRNEQFF. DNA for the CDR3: TGCAGCGTTGACGCGGATGGCGGGAGGGCCCGAATCGCCTATAGGAATGAGCAGTTCTTC.

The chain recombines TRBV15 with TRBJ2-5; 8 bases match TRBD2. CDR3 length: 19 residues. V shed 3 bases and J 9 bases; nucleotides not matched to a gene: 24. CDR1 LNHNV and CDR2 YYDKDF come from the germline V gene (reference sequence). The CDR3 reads CATSSREAIAGPPLGSQYF. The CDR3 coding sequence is TGTGCCACCAGCAGCCGTGAGGCCATAGCGGGACCTCCCCTGGGGTCCCAGTACTTC.

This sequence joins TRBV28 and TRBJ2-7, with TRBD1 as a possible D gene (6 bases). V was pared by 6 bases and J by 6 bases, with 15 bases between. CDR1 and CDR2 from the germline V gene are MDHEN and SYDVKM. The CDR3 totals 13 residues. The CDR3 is CASSPRTGIEQYF. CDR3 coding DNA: TGTGCCAGCAGCCCCAGAACAGGGATCGAGCAGTACTTC.

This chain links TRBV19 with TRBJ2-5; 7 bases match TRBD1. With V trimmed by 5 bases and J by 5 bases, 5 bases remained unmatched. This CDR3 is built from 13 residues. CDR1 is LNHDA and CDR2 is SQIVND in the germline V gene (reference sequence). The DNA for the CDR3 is TGTGCCAGTAGTCTCACAGGGGTGGAGACCCAGTACTTC. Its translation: CASSLTGVETQYF.

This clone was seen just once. The CDR3 nucleotides read TGTGCCAGCAGCGTAGTTTCGGGGACTGAAGCTTTCTTT. As protein: CASSVVSGTEAFF. The genes are TRBV9 and TRBJ1-1; D is ambiguous. The V end lost 0 bases, the J end lost 5 bases, and 8 bases lay between the germline ends. This CDR3 comprises 13 residues. Germline V lookup: CDR1 SGDLS, CDR2 YYNGEE.

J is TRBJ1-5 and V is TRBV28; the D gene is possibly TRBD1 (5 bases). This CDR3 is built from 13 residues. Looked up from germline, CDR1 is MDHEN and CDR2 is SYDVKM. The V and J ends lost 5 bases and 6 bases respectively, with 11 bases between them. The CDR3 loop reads CASSPGRAQPQHF. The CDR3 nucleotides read TGTGCCAGCAGTCCAGGGAGGGCTCAGCCCCAGCATTTT. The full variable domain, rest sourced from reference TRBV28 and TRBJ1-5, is DVKVTQSSRYLVKRTGEKVFLECVQDMDHENMFWYRQDPGLGLRLIYFSYDVKMKEKGDIPEGYSVSREKKERFSLILESASTNQTSMYLCASSPGRAQPQHFGDGTRLSIL.

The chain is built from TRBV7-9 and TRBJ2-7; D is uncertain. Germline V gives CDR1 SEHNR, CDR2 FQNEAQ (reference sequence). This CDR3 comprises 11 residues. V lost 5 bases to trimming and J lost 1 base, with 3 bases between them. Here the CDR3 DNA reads TGTGCCAGCAGCCCGTCCTACGAGCAGTACTTC. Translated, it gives CASSPSYEQYF.

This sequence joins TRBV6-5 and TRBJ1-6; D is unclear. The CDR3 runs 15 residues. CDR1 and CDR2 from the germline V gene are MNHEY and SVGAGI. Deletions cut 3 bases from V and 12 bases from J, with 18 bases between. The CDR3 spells CASSYGSFPSGPLHF. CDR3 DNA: TGTGCCAGCAGTTATGGGTCCTTTCCCTCAGGACCCCTCCACTTT.

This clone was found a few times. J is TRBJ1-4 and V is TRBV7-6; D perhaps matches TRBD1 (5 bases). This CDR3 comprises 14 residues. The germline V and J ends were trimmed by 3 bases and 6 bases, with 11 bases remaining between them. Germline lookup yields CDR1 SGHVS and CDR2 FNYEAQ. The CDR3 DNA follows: TGTGCCAGCAGCTTGGGGGAGGGAGATGAAAAACTGTTTTTT. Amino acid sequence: CASSLGEGDEKLFF. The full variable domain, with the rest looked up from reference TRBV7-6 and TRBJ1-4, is GAGVSQSPRYKVTKRGQDVALRCDPISGHVSLYWYRQALGQGPEFLTYFNYEAQQDKSGLPNDRFSAERPEGSISTLTIQRTEQRDSAMYRCASSLGEGDEKLFFGSGTQLSVL.